Below are 11 T cell receptor beta chains sequenced from a single sample in a study of CD4 and CD8 cells across lung adenocarcinoma regions (dated by TCRdb to the late 2010s). Libraries were constructed by PCR. Instrument used: HiSeq X Ten. TCRdb trimmed public reads at Q25 via fastp, called clones via MiXCR and kept in-frame beta chains. Duplicate CDR3 protein sequences are folded into a single record with the most common DNA and genes. For this sample there are about 3,000 distinct CDR3 sequences; about three fifths appear just once. The ten largest clones represent around a sixth of the sample. The material sequenced was CD4+ T cells from the margin of a lung tumor. This sample's cell subset or site label indicates: tumor margin region. These receptors came from a female donor with lung adenocarcinoma. The CD4 and CD8 labels of this study may be unreliable.

This chain uses TRBV27 with TRBJ2-1; 9 bases map to TRBD2. V lost 2 bases and J lost 4; bases outside the gene matches: 9. From germline, CDR1 is MNHEY and CDR2 SMNVEV (reference sequence). The CDR3 has 17 residues. This chain's CDR3 is CASSLGLAGREYNEQFF. The CDR3 bases are TGTGCCAGCAGTTTAGGGCTAGCGGGACGTGAGTACAATGAGCAGTTCTTC.

This chain uses TRBV4-1 with TRBJ2-1; D is perhaps TRBD2 (6 bases). Germline CDR1 reads MGHRA; CDR2 reads YSYEKL. This CDR3 is built from 13 residues. The V end lost 4 bases, the J end lost 8 bases, and 12 bases lay between the germline ends. The CDR3 DNA reads as TGCGCCAGCAGCCGGGGGGAGGCCGATGAGCAGTTCTTC. It is translated as CASSRGEADEQFF.

This clonotype is classed as medium-sized. The genes are TRBV6-1 and TRBJ1-4, with a tentative D call TRBD1 (5 bases). CDR3 length: 13 residues. The germline V and J ends were trimmed by 7 bases and 4 bases, with 10 bases remaining between them. The V gene's germline CDR1 is MNHNS and CDR2 SASEGT. The CDR3 spells CASTRDYNEKLFF. CDR3 nucleotides: TGTGCCAGCACCCGGGACTATAATGAAAAACTGTTTTTT.

The gene calls are TRBV7-8 and TRBJ2-5; 7 bases map to TRBD2. The J call may be faulty, since TRBJ2-7 better matches the DNA end. This CDR3 comprises 16 residues. Germline-derived CDR1 and CDR2 are SGHVS and FQNEAQ. Here the CDR3 reads CASSSPGLVVTYEQYF. CDR3 coding DNA: TGTGCCAGCAGCTCCCCCGGACTAGTTGTAACCTACGAGCAGTACTTC.

DNA of the CDR3: TGTGCCAGCAGTTACAGGACGGACTCTGGGGCCAACGTCCTGACTTTC. It translates to CASSYRTDSGANVLTF. The chain recombines TRBV6-5 with TRBJ2-6, with D unclear. Germline CDR1 is MNHEY and CDR2 is SVGAGI. This CDR3 comprises 16 residues. V lost 2 bases and J lost 0, with 8 bases in between.

The chain combines TRBV24-1 with TRBJ2-1; TRBD2 agrees at 9 bases. Trimming removed 2 bases from V and 8 bases from J; junction bases left unmatched: 9. CDR1 and CDR2 (germline): KGHDR, SFDVKD. This CDR3 has 16 amino acids. CDR3 sequence (DNA): TGTGCCACCAGTGATTCCGTAGCGGGAGTCGAGGATGAGCAGTTCTTC. Translating gives CATSDSVAGVEDEQFF.

This clonotype was seen more than once but under ten times. The gene calls are TRBV6-1 and TRBJ2-1; TRBD1 is a possible D gene (5 bases). Trimming removed 3 bases at V and 1 base at J, with 13 bases between. CDR1 and CDR2 (germline): MNHNS, SASEGT. The CDR3 is 16 residues long. The CDR3 coding sequence is TGTGCCAGCAGTGAGGGGTGGGGCGTATCCTACAATGAGCAGTTCTTC. The encoded protein is CASSEGWGVSYNEQFF.

This rearrangement joins TRBV6-1 to TRBJ2-2; D uncertain. The CDR3 has 12 residues. Germline V gene data show CDR1 as MNHNS and CDR2 as SASEGT. V was cut by 2 bases and J by 6 bases, with 4 bases left in between. The CDR3: CASSENAGELFF. CDR3 DNA: TGTGCCAGCAGTGAAAATGCCGGGGAGCTGTTTTTT.

The rearrangement links TRBV6-1 to TRBJ2-1; 7 bases agree with TRBD1. This CDR3 contains 16 residues. Unmatched junction bases numbered 9, after V lost 2 bases and J lost 5 bases. Germline V gene sequence: CDR1 MNHNS, CDR2 SASEGT. As DNA, the CDR3 is TGTGCCAGCAGTGAACCAGACAGGGCCCCTGACAATGAGCAGTTCTTC. Translated, it gives CASSEPDRAPDNEQFF.

This clonotype was counted only a few times. The chain uses TRBV11-2 and TRBJ2-5; TRBD2 agrees at 16 bases. The closer fit of TRBJ2-1 to the DNA end suggests the J call may be wrong. CDR3 length: 21 residues. Germline CDR1 SGHAT, CDR2 FQNNGV. CDR3 bases: TGTGCCAGCAGCTCGTCCGGGACTAGCGGGAGGGCCCCCGGATGGACCTATGAGCAGTTCTTC. Its translation is CASSSSGTSGRAPGWTYEQFF.

CDR3 nucleotides: TGTGCCAGCAGCCCCGTCGCAGGGGGAAACACTGAAGCTTTCTTT. Translation gives CASSPVAGGNTEAFF. This chain joins TRBV6-1 and TRBJ1-1, with TRBD1 matching 7 bases. Germline assignment: CDR1 MNHNS and CDR2 SASEGT. The ends lost 6 bases at V and 2 bases at J; junction bases unmatched: 9. This CDR3 is 15 amino acids long.